The T cell receptor beta chain under discussion was sequenced for a study of siplizumab effects on memory and regulatory T cells (dated by TCRdb to between 2017 and 2020). Background on the whole study: The effect of the anti-CD2 antibody siplizumab on alloreactive T-cell subsets was examined in allogeneic mixed lymphocyte reactions constructed from human PBMCs. The study at large found these results: The cumulative frequency of alloreactive sequences that could be traced back to unstimulated CD4+ memory T cells was significantly reduced by siplizumab. Among mappable alloreactive CD4+ clones, the Treg-derived fraction averaged around 63% with siplizumab versus 25% to 30% in control reactions. Unstimulated naive T cells appeared more diverse than memory T cells, and naive cells seemed to contribute substantially to the alloresponse. Sequences below about 10^-5 frequency were poorly captured, so only a minor fraction of alloreactive clones could be mapped to unstimulated subsets. A naive or memory phenotype could not be assigned to roughly 75-96% of proliferating CD4+ or CD8+ clones. The suppressive function of proliferating Tregs from siplizumab cultures was not functionally confirmed.

The germline ends are 13 bases apart after V is trimmed by 7 bases and J by 0 bases. The CDR3 spans 15 residues, from the cysteine through the phenylalanine. The DNA shown is the 45-base CDR3, in frame from base 1. Taken from the germline V gene (reference sequence), the CDR1 and CDR2 loops are LNHDA and SQIVND. The library was made by the immunoSEQ multiplex PCR assay. About 9.1 x 10^4 TCR templates per sample were assayed on the deep sequencing platform. Genomic DNA extracted from sorted T cells was used for TCRbeta CDR3 sequencing. In the paper's pipeline: The R programming language was used for clonal analysis of the TCRbeta CDR3 data. Alloreactive CD4+ and CD8+ clones were identified by comparing unstimulated samples to CFSE-low samples taken after the reaction. Regulatory or non-regulatory origin of alloreactive CD4+ clones was assigned by matching sequences to the sorted unstimulated Treg and non-Treg repertoires. The table comes from immuneACCESS by way of TCRdb, which keeps in-frame sequences with V and J called. Part of the clones is missing from these tables; in studies checked, under half for an unresolved V gene and the rest for unknown reasons. That table is the source of V, J and clone size, and D and trimming were worked out from the DNA. Across this sample there are roughly 92,000 clones, with roughly 94% seen only once. Clones ranked in the top ten supply 1% to 1.5% of the sample.

Worth noting for this clone: What this receptor recognizes is not known. The record has no base qualities; no much larger clone is one base away.

Sorted unstimulated T cells and proliferating T cells recovered from mixed lymphocyte reactions underwent TCRbeta CDR3 sequencing. Fresh whole blood from fewer than 11 HLA-typed healthy donors was used as the source from which PBMCs were isolated. Unstimulated CD4+ non-regulatory T cells were FACS-sorted to map the origin of alloreactive clones. The sequenced material came from non-Treg CD4+ T cells sorted from blood. The cell subset or site label, as the study defines it: FACS-sorted unstimulated CD4+ non-regulatory T cells. This clonotype was sampled from a human donor in good health. This chain is built from TRBV19 and TRBJ2-1, with no confident D gene call. The CDR3 in this case is CASTSPFPSYNEQFF. In nucleotide form, the sequence is TGTGCCAGTACCTCTCCATTCCCCTCCTACAATGAGCAGTTCTTC.